Sequencing of this T cell receptor beta chain was carried out in a study of PD-L1 blockade in urothelial cancer. Of note for this clone: The antigen is unknown.

The table came from immunoSEQ multiplex PCR; TCRdb's copy has only in-frame clones and leaves some out. The sample has more than 65,000 clones, 87% seen once. Each patient supplied 1 to 8 pretreatment and on-treatment samples. Regarding the study as a whole: Pretreatment blood TCR clonality under the median forecast improved survival.

V lost 5 bases and J 1 base, leaving 8 bases between the germline ends. The CDR3 has 13 residues. CDR1 and CDR2 from the germline V gene are LNHDA and SQIVND (reference sequence). The sequences come from PBMCs, collected around atezolizumab (anti-PD-L1) treatment. J is TRBJ2-5 and V is TRBV19; D gene ambiguous. The clonotype originates from an older woman with urothelial cancer. The CDR3 spells CASSERSQETQYF. The CDR3 DNA reads as TGTGCCAGTAGTGAGAGGTCCCAAGAGACCCAGTACTTC. Combining the CDR3 with reference TRBV19 and TRBJ2-5 gives the whole variable domain DGGITQSPKYLFRKEGQNVTLSCEQNLNHDAMYWYRQDPGQGLRLIYYSQIVNDFQKGDIAEGYSVSREKKESFPLTVTSAQKNPTAFYLCASSERSQETQYFGPGTRLLVL.